This T cell receptor beta chain came from a study of blood T cell repertoires in COVID-19. In the study overall: The United States, Italy and Spain supplied acute and convalescent COVID-19 samples. Nucleic acid was either cDNA or gDNA, and it came from T cells, B-cell-depleted T cells, or PBMCs.

This clone appeared a few times. Germline V gene sequence: CDR1 LNHDA, CDR2 SQIVND (reference sequence). J lost 8 bases, V lost 5 bases, and 14 bases had no gene match. The CDR3 runs to 16 residues. In the authors' workflow: Estimation of nucleated cell counts was performed using reference gene primer amplification. Here immunoSEQ multiplex PCR was the method, and the copy in TCRdb shows in-frame clones only, minus some. The V and J calls and clone size are taken from that table; D and trimming were inferred from the DNA. The profile covers more than 140,000 clones, with around 86% appearing a single time and 1.6% taken by the ten largest.

This sequence was found in a human donor in a cohort sampled during active COVID-19. The chain recombines TRBV19 with TRBJ1-2; TRBD1 matches at 10 bases. Sequencing used peripheral blood. Here the CDR3 reads CASSHVDRGPFGGYTF. The CDR3 DNA is TGTGCCAGTAGTCACGTCGACAGGGGGCCTTTTGGCGGCTACACCTTC.